This T cell receptor (beta chain) was sequenced during a study of CD8+ T cells in alopecia areata. Those with alopecia areata gave lesional scalp punch biopsies and peripheral blood. Extracted RNA was reverse transcribed, and the resulting cDNA served as sequencing template. Measured with immunoSEQ multiplex PCR; TCRdb has only the in-frame clones, and not every one. The sample holds under 250,000 clones, 57% seen once. Findings and caveats of the study: Researchers report lesional scalp, most notably alopecia totalis/universalis, outstripped normal scalp in clonality.

V lost 0 bases and J 0 bases, leaving 10 bases between the germline ends. CDR3 size: 16 residues. Germline V gives CDR1 SGHKS, CDR2 YYEKEE (reference sequence). This clone was detected a few times. Its antigen is undetermined. Sequencing was performed on CD4+ T cells sorted from blood, taken at week 0. The TCR sequence derives from a human donor with alopecia areata. The rearrangement uses TRBV5-5 and TRBJ2-4; the D is unclear. The CDR3 reads CASSLVMQIAKNIQYF. The DNA of the CDR3 is TGTGCCAGCAGCTTGGTTATGCAAATAGCCAAAAACATTCAGTACTTC. Complete variable domain (other parts from reference TRBV5-5 and TRBJ2-4): DAGVTQSPTHLIKTRGQQVTLRCSPISGHKSVSWYQQVLGQGPQFIFQYYEKEERGRGNFPDRFSARQFPNYSSELNVNALLLGDSALYLCASSLVMQIAKNIQYFGAGTRLSVL.